Sequencing of this TCR beta chain was carried out in a study of blood T cell repertoires in COVID-19. Study overall: T cells, B-cell-depleted T cells, or PBMCs provided the cDNA or gDNA that served as material.

Per the original methods: Reference gene primer amplification yielded estimated nucleated cell counts. The assay was immunoSEQ multiplex PCR, and TCRdb's table has in-frame clones only and misses some. V and J calls plus clone size are reproduced from that table; the DNA served to infer D and trimming. This table holds under 200,000 clones, around nine tenths found once. CDR3 size: 15 residues. Germline V gene data show CDR1 as SGHTA and CDR2 as FQGNSA. The V gene end was trimmed by 0 bases and the J gene end by 7 bases; junction bases not matched to a gene: 6. This chain links TRBV7-2 with TRBJ2-7, with 10 bases that match TRBD1. Sequenced input: peripheral blood. This TCR derives from a man in his 60s with COVID-19, enrolled during active disease. CDR3 amino acids: CASSLAGQGLGEQYF. The CDR3 coding sequence is TGTGCCAGCAGCTTAGCGGGACAGGGGCTGGGGGAGCAGTACTTC.